The 7 T cell receptor beta chains listed next were all sequenced from one sample in a study of technical replicates of blood from a few donors (dated by TCRdb to about 2017). Preparation of the library involved the immunoSEQ multiplex PCR assay. The table comes from immuneACCESS by way of TCRdb, which keeps in-frame sequences with V and J called. Part of the clones is missing from these tables; in studies checked, under half for an unresolved V gene and the rest for unknown reasons. The sample has 75,000 to 100,000 clones on record, less than 95% of them singletons. Around 0.31% of the sample rests with the top ten. Sequenced: T cells isolated from PBMCs. These receptor sequences come from a human donor in good health.

The chain is built from TRBV7-9 and TRBJ2-7, with D tentatively TRBD2 (5 bases). Germline V gene data show CDR1 as SEHNR and CDR2 as FQNEAQ (reference sequence). The CDR3 is made up of 13 amino acids. The ends were cut back, 5 bases at V and 1 base at J, with 9 bases in the middle. CDR3 sequence reads: CASSRGGSYEQYF. The DNA for the CDR3 is TGTGCCAGCAGCCGTGGAGGATCCTACGAGCAGTACTTC.

J is TRBJ1-5 and V is TRBV12-5; no definite D call. The germline CDR1 and CDR2 sequences are LGHNT and FRNRAP. Trimming stripped 3 bases from V and 9 bases from J, with 15 bases between. The CDR3 is 14 residues long. The chain's CDR3 is CASGLVQDVRPQHF. DNA of the CDR3: TGTGCTAGTGGTTTAGTCCAGGATGTGCGGCCCCAGCATTTT.

The chain joins TRBV4-3 to TRBJ2-1; D call uncertain. CDR1 LGHNA and CDR2 YSLEER come from the germline V gene. The CDR3 extends over 14 amino acids. V dropped 0 bases and J dropped 12 bases, with 15 bases sitting between them. The CDR3 protein is CASSQDIGRVGQFF. The CDR3 DNA reads as TGCGCCAGCAGCCAAGATATTGGGCGAGTAGGGCAGTTCTTC.

CDR3 residues: CAISGGQGDGYTF. CDR3 DNA sequence: TGTGCCATCAGTGGCGGACAGGGGGATGGCTACACCTTC. The chain has TRBV10-3 and TRBJ1-2, with 10 bases fitting TRBD1. Germline-derived CDR1 and CDR2 are ENHRY and SYGVKD. This CDR3 spans 13 amino acids. V trimming: 4 bases; J trimming: 6 bases; junction bases outside the gene matches: 2.

V usage is TRBV5-6 and J usage is TRBJ2-1, with TRBD2 identical over 7 bases. The junction had 8 bases not matched to a gene; V was cut back by 5 bases and J by 6 bases. This CDR3 region has 14 residues. Per the germline V gene, CDR1 is SGHDT and CDR2 is YYEEEE. The CDR3 nucleotides read TGTGCCAGCAGTTTAAAAGGACTAGTCAATGAGCAGTTCTTC. This gives the protein CASSLKGLVNEQFF.

This clone was detected only a few times. The chain is built from TRBV9 and TRBJ1-1; D perhaps matches TRBD1 (5 bases). Germline V gene lookup returns CDR1 SGDLS and CDR2 YYNGEE. The CDR3 covers 16 residues. Trimming took 0 bases from V and 3 from J, leaving 15 bases between them. The CDR3 DNA sequence: TGTGCCAGCAGCGTAGCTGGGTTATCGGGGGACACTGAAGCTTTCTTT. Its protein is CASSVAGLSGDTEAFF. Together with reference TRBV9 and TRBJ1-1, the CDR3 gives the full variable domain: DSGVTQTPKHLITATGQRVTLRCSPRSGDLSVYWYQQSLDQGLQFLIQYYNGEERAKGNILERFSAQQFPDLHSELNLSSLELGDSALYFCASSVAGLSGDTEAFFGQGTRLTVV.

This clone was detected a few times. The genes are TRBV27 and TRBJ2-5, with 7 bases aligning to TRBD1. The trim removed 5 bases at V and 4 bases at J, leaving 13 bases unmatched. CDR3 length: 16 residues. Germline-derived CDR1 and CDR2 are MNHEY and SMNVEV (reference sequence). CDR3 in amino acids: CASSPRYTGVRETQYF. Written as DNA, the CDR3 is TGTGCCAGCAGTCCCCGCTATACAGGGGTTCGAGAGACCCAGTACTTC.